These 9 T cell receptor beta chains were sequenced from one sample in a study of neurological immune-mediated disorders. Time point defined: technical triplicate 2. TCRdb called the 5' RACE reads again in MiXCR, with one record for every CDR3 protein. The sample comprises more than 30,000 distinct CDR3 sequences, roughly 14% of which are singletons, and approximately 5.4% rests with the top ten. Material: CD4+ T cells from blood. The receptors stem from a female donor with HTLV-1-associated myelopathy (HAM/TSP).

This clonotype was detected only a few times. The chain carries TRBV20-1 and TRBJ1-6; 7 nucleotides agree with TRBD1. The V gene end was trimmed by 1 base and the J gene end by 5 bases; junction bases not matched to a gene: 11. Germline CDR1 DFQATT, CDR2 SNEGSKA (reference sequence). CDR3 length: 17 amino acids. The CDR3 DNA reads TGCAGTGCTAGAGCCAGCACACAGGGGAACAATAATTCACCCCTCCACTTT. It yields the protein CSARASTQGNNNSPLHF.

This clonotype was counted ten times or more. The rearrangement joins TRBV7-8 to TRBJ1-1; no clear D gene. The CDR3 totals 14 residues. Germline values: CDR1 SGHVS, CDR2 FQNEAQ. Trimming removed 5 bases from V and 8 bases from J, with 18 bases in between. The CDR3 spells CASSLQSPDVEAFF. The CDR3 DNA reads as TGTGCCAGCAGCCTGCAATCCCCTGATGTGGAAGCTTTCTTT.

This clonotype was counted at least ten times. V usage is TRBV7-2 and J usage is TRBJ2-1; 12 nucleotides line up with TRBD2. The J segment lost 7 bases and the V segment lost 7 bases, leaving 14 bases of the junction unmatched. CDR1 is SGHTA and CDR2 is FQGNSA in the germline V gene. The CDR3 covers 17 residues. CDR3 protein: CASTLLPGTSGWNEQFF. The DNA for the CDR3 is TGTGCCAGCACCCTCCTCCCTGGGACTAGCGGGTGGAATGAGCAGTTCTTC.

This clonotype was seen repeatedly, ten times or more. The chain combines TRBV20-1 with TRBJ2-1, with 7 nucleotides matching TRBD2. V was pared by 6 bases and J by 1 base, with 9 bases of the junction left unmatched. There are 15 residues in the CDR3. CDR1 is DFQATT, CDR2 SNEGSKA, per germline (reference sequence). CDR3 amino acids: CSAASPSGSYNEQFF. CDR3 nucleotide sequence: TGCAGTGCCGCATCTCCTAGCGGATCCTACAATGAGCAGTTCTTC.

This clonotype was seen ten or more times. The rearrangement joins TRBV4-1 to TRBJ2-2; tentative D call: TRBD1 (6 bases). V was clipped by 2 bases and J by 6 bases, with 10 bases between them. CDR3 length: 14 residues. Germline-derived CDR1 and CDR2 are MGHRA and YSYEKL. The CDR3 coding sequence is TGCGCCAGCAGCCAATATGGGGGCTCCGGGGAGCTGTTTTTT. It translates to CASSQYGGSGELFF.

At least ten counts were recorded for this clonotype. CDR3 sequence reads: CASSFGQGTPETQYF. The CDR3 DNA reads as TGTGCCAGCAGTTTCGGGCAGGGAACCCCAGAGACCCAGTACTTC. The rearrangement joins TRBV28 to TRBJ2-5; perhaps TRBD1 as D (5 bases). Between the trimmed V and J ends, which lost 3 bases and 4 bases, there was a span of 15 bases. The CDR3 length is 15 residues. CDR1 is MDHEN, CDR2 SYDVKM, per germline.

This clonotype came up many times. The chain has TRBV20-1 and TRBJ2-5, with TRBD2 matching 10 bases. The CDR3 consists of 15 residues. The germline V gene has CDR1 DFQATT and CDR2 SNEGSKA (reference sequence). Trimming removed 1 base from V and 5 bases from J; junction bases left unmatched: 7. The CDR3 loop reads CSARGTSGNRETQYF. Written as DNA, the CDR3 is TGCAGTGCTAGAGGGACTAGCGGTAACAGGGAGACCCAGTACTTC.

By sample share, this clonotype is medium-sized. The V and J genes are TRBV3-1 and TRBJ1-3, with 7 bases identical to TRBD1. V dropped 0 bases and J dropped 8; count of bases not matched to a gene: 16. CDR3 length equals 18 residues. Germline lookup yields CDR1 LGHDT and CDR2 YNNKEL (reference sequence). CDR3 nucleotides: TGTGCCAGCAGCCAAGATCGGACAGGTGACAGGTACACGGACACCATATATTTT. Amino acid sequence: CASSQDRTGDRYTDTIYF.

This clonotype was recorded at least ten times. The chain is built from TRBV12-3 or TRBV12-4 and TRBJ2-4, with 9 bases aligning to TRBD2. V lost 7 bases, J lost 3 bases, and 4 bases stayed unmatched. CDR3 length: 14 amino acids. CDR3 residues: CASTSGNGKNIQYF. CDR3 nucleotide sequence: TGTGCCAGCACTAGCGGGAACGGCAAAAACATTCAGTACTTC.